Following are 17 T cell receptor beta chains from one sample sequenced in a study of control samples from healthy donors and cancer patients. Repertoires were generated with immunoSEQ multiplex PCR, while TCRdb's copy carries only in-frame clones and drops some. The profile shows about 270,000 clones, over 70% of them singletons. Source material: PBMCs. Every receptor here comes from a woman aged 60-75 years with lung cancer.

The chain carries TRBV12-3 or TRBV12-4 and TRBJ1-6; possibly TRBD1 for D (5 bases). Trimming pared 4 bases from V and 10 bases from J, leaving 8 bases between. The CDR3 totals 12 residues. CDR3 protein: CASSYGGSPLHF. CDR3 in DNA: TGTGCCAGCAGTTACGGGGGGTCACCCCTCCACTTT.

The V and J genes are TRBV12-3 or TRBV12-4 and TRBJ2-1, with 8 bases lining up with TRBD1. V was pared by 0 bases and J by 11 bases, with 3 bases of the junction left unmatched. This CDR3 spans 13 amino acids. This CDR3 reads CASSLAQGAKQFF. In nucleotides, the CDR3 is TGTGCCAGCAGTTTAGCGCAGGGGGCGAAGCAGTTCTTC.

The sample holds one count of this clone. The J gene is TRBJ1-3, the V gene TRBV28; D not certain. This CDR3 spans 14 amino acids. Germline CDR1 MDHEN, CDR2 SYDVKM. Trimming took off 10 bases at V and 2 bases at J, with 15 bases between the two ends. The CDR3 DNA reads TGTGCCACCAATGCCCCGGGGACTGGAAACACCATATATTTT. This encodes CATNAPGTGNTIYF. The full variable domain, completed using reference TRBV28 and TRBJ1-3, is DVKVTQSSRYLVKRTGEKVFLECVQDMDHENMFWYRQDPGLGLRLIYFSYDVKMKEKGDIPEGYSVSREKKERFSLILESASTNQTSMYLCATNAPGTGNTIYFGEGSWLTVV.

The CDR3 DNA sequence: TGTGCCAGCTATCGGGACGTATACAATGAGCAGTTCTTC. It is translated as CASYRDVYNEQFF. The chain uses TRBV28 and TRBJ2-1; tentatively, D is TRBD1 or TRBD2 (5 bases each). Trimming stripped 8 bases from V and 4 bases from J, with 12 bases between. Germline-derived CDR1 and CDR2 are MDHEN and SYDVKM. This CDR3 is built from 13 residues.

The chain uses TRBV7-3 and TRBJ1-1, with 8 bases fitting TRBD1. The CDR3 is 13 amino acids. Germline CDR1 is SGHTA and CDR2 is FQGTGA. V dropped 6 bases and J dropped 4; count of bases not matched to a gene: 4. The chain's CDR3 is CASSSDRATEAFF. The CDR3 DNA reads as TGTGCCAGCAGTTCGGACAGGGCCACTGAAGCTTTCTTT.

V and J are TRBV20-1 and TRBJ2-7; D is unclear. V lost 3 bases to trimming and J lost 2 bases, with 8 bases between them. Germline CDR1 DFQATT, CDR2 SNEGSKA (reference sequence). The CDR3 contains 12 residues. The CDR3 sequence: CSASRTTYEQYF. For the CDR3, the DNA is TGCAGTGCTAGTCGTACCACCTACGAGCAGTACTTC.

The chain uses TRBV19 and TRBJ2-3, with unresolved D. In germline, CDR1 is LNHDA, CDR2 SQIVND (reference sequence). CDR3 length: 13 residues. Trimming took 4 bases from V and 0 from J, leaving 5 bases between them. CDR3 in amino acids: CASSKSSTDTQYF. CDR3 nucleotide sequence: TGTGCCAGTAGTAAGTCGAGCACAGATACGCAGTATTTT.

V gene TRBV28 combines with J gene TRBJ2-5; 8 bases align to TRBD1. CDR1 is MDHEN and CDR2 is SYDVKM in the germline V gene. V shed 4 bases, J shed 5 bases, and the junction held 12 bases outside the gene matches. The CDR3 loop spans 16 amino acids. Here the CDR3 reads CASSSGARRTGETQYF. The CDR3 region has the DNA TGTGCCAGCAGTTCCGGAGCCAGGAGGACAGGGGAGACCCAGTACTTC. The entire variable domain, with the rest obtained from reference TRBV28 and TRBJ2-5, is as follows: DVKVTQSSRYLVKRTGEKVFLECVQDMDHENMFWYRQDPGLGLRLIYFSYDVKMKEKGDIPEGYSVSREKKERFSLILESASTNQTSMYLCASSSGARRTGETQYFGPGTRLLVL.

This clone appeared once. The chain joins TRBV29-1 to TRBJ2-7, with D unclear. This CDR3 contains 12 residues. The germline V and J ends were trimmed by 3 bases and 3 bases, with 9 bases remaining between them. Germline V lookup: CDR1 SQVTM, CDR2 ANQGSEA. In DNA form, the CDR3 reads TGCAGCGTTGATGGCAGAGACTACGAGCAGTACTTC. This codes for CSVDGRDYEQYF.

The chain has TRBV23-1 and TRBJ2-7; D not certain. TRBV23-1 has ORF status, its function being uncertain. Trimming cost V 7 bases and J 2 bases, with 18 bases left between them. CDR3 length: 15 residues. This chain's CDR3 is CASNRTVRRTYEQYF. As DNA, the CDR3 is TGCGCCAGCAATCGCACAGTGAGGAGAACCTACGAGCAGTACTTC.

CDR3 region: CASSLGTGGTNTEAFF. CDR3 DNA: TGTGCCAGCTCCCTTGGGACAGGGGGGACAAACACTGAAGCTTTCTTT. The rearrangement links TRBV18 to TRBJ1-1; TRBD1 agrees at 11 bases. Germline CDR1 reads KGHSH; CDR2 reads LQKENI. J lost 2 bases, V lost 6 bases, and 8 bases had no gene match. This CDR3 is 16 amino acids long. The whole variable domain, remainder taken from reference TRBV18 and TRBJ1-1, is NAGVMQNPRHLVRRRGQEARLRCSPMKGHSHVYWYRQLPEEGLKFMVYLQKENIIDESGMPKERFSAEFPKEGPSILRIQQVVRGDSAAYFCASSLGTGGTNTEAFFGQGTRLTVV.

This rearrangement joins TRBV4-2 to TRBJ1-3; the D is unclear. The CDR3 consists of 15 residues. Trimming pared 4 bases from V and 0 bases from J, leaving 10 bases between. Germline V gene sequence: CDR1 LGHNA, CDR2 YNFKEQ. As DNA, the CDR3 is TGTGCCAGCAGCCCCGTGGGTAACTCTGGAAACACCATATATTTT. As protein: CASSPVGNSGNTIYF.

The chain carries TRBV18 and TRBJ2-3; 8 bases line up with TRBD2. The CDR3 length is 17 residues. The V segment lost 0 bases and the J segment 4 bases; nucleotides outside the gene matches: 9. Germline V CDR1 and CDR2: KGHSH, LQKENI. CDR3 loop: CASSPPRSGGNSDTQYF. CDR3 DNA sequence: TGTGCCAGCTCACCACCGAGGAGCGGGGGCAATTCAGATACGCAGTATTTT.

In the case of this clone: An end of the junction differs from the germline gene, which may be a read error. This rearrangement joins TRBV7-7 to TRBJ2-1, with D possibly being TRBD2 (6 bases). The CDR3 totals 15 residues. Germline CDR1 and CDR2: SSHAT and FNYEAQ (reference sequence). For the CDR3, the DNA is TGTGCTAGCAGCCCAAGTGGAGGGGTGGGTGGTGAGCAGTTCTTC. Protein product: CASSPSGGVGGEQFF.

The rearrangement uses TRBV18 and TRBJ1-1; 11 bases map to TRBD1. CDR1 KGHSH and CDR2 LQKENI come from the germline V gene. CDR3 length: 15 amino acids. V trimming: 3 bases; J trimming: 1 base; junction bases outside the gene matches: 1. The DNA for the CDR3 is TGTGCCAGCTCACCGGGGACAGGGGGGAACACTGAAGCTTTCTTT. The encoded protein is CASSPGTGGNTEAFF. Full variable domain (remainder filled in from reference TRBV18 and TRBJ1-1): NAGVMQNPRHLVRRRGQEARLRCSPMKGHSHVYWYRQLPEEGLKFMVYLQKENIIDESGMPKERFSAEFPKEGPSILRIQQVVRGDSAAYFCASSPGTGGNTEAFFGQGTRLTVV.

The chain couples TRBV3-1 (or the pseudogene TRBV3-2) to TRBJ1-4; D is possibly TRBD1 (6 bases). Germline-derived CDR1 and CDR2 are LGHDT and YNNKEL (reference sequence). Trimming took 7 bases from V and 6 from J, leaving 12 bases between them. The CDR3 contains 13 residues. CDR3 amino acids: CASKMGGHEKLFF. The CDR3 DNA follows: TGTGCCAGCAAGATGGGGGGGCATGAAAAACTGTTTTTT.

The chain links TRBV9 to TRBJ2-3; D gene uncertain. This CDR3 region has 15 residues. CDR1 and CDR2 from the germline V gene are SGDLS and YYNGEE. V dropped 4 bases and J dropped 6 bases, with 18 bases sitting between them. DNA for the CDR3: TGTGCCAGCAGCTCTGGACGCCTGGGGATGGATACGCAGTATTTT. Translating it yields CASSSGRLGMDTQYF.